This paragraph covers one T cell receptor beta chain sequence. As it was prepared, the TCRbeta library received unique molecular identifiers. TCRdb analysed the PCR reads with MiXCR anew, one entry per CDR3 protein. Of around 500,000 distinct CDR3 sequences in the sample, approximately 13% were seen once. V was clipped by 2 bases and J by 9 bases, with 11 bases between them. CDR1 and CDR2 (germline): MNHEY, SVGAGI. The CDR3 extends over 14 amino acids. The data are from a study of T-cell reconstitution after alpha-beta-depleted transplantation in children. The rearrangement uses TRBV6-5 and TRBJ1-6; a possible D gene is TRBD1 (6 bases). The sequenced sample was PBMCs from the stem cell graft donor, obtained from the stem cell graft. This sequence was found in a human donor who donated a stem cell graft to a child with combined immunodeficiency. CDR3 DNA sequence: TGTGCCAGCAGTTACAGGGGGTCTCTTTCACCCCTCCACTTT. The encoded protein is CASSYRGSLSPLHF.